What follows is one T cell receptor beta chain and its context. This clone was observed a handful of times. Its target antigen remains unknown. Per-base qualities were not stored, and no clone one base away is much larger. This specimen comes from a study of OX40 agonist ivuxolimab in advanced cancers. About the investigation overall: The costimulatory receptor OX40 (CD134) was targeted by ivuxolimab, a fully human IgG2 agonistic monoclonal antibody. The monotherapy dose-escalation portion (N of about 50 patients) of the phase I ivuxolimab trial is reported in the paper. Of the approximately 50 dose-escalation patients, hepatocellular carcinoma was present in approximately 20, melanoma in roughly 15, renal cell carcinoma in 9 and head and neck cancer in 9. In the dose-escalation cohort, around four fifths of patients were male, and the mean age was 60 years with a range of roughly 20 to 85. The purpose of peripheral TCRbeta sequencing was to test whether ivuxolimab changed TCR sequence diversity and led to clonal T-cell expansion. Intravenous ivuxolimab was administered to patients every 2 weeks at six dose levels: 0.01, 0.1, 0.3, 1.5, 3 and 10 mg/kg. Patients were allowed to have had prior anti-PD-1, anti-PD-L1 or anti-CTLA-4 therapy, and around 41% of the dose-escalation patients had previously received checkpoint inhibitors. Partial responses occurred in three dose-escalation patients, of whom one had hepatocellular carcinoma and two had cutaneous melanoma.

Looking up the germline V gene yields CDR1 MNHEY and CDR2 SVGAGI. The V end loses 2 bases and the J end loses 8 bases, and a stretch of 12 bases separates them. The CDR3 spans 13 residues, from the cysteine through the phenylalanine. The CDR3 DNA has 39 bases and is translated from base 1. Patients with autoimmune disease history or receiving systemic immunosuppression were excluded from the trial. Peripheral blood for TCR sequencing was collected from all dose cohorts at baseline, on cycle 4 day 1, and on cycle 7 day 1. Samples came from an open-label, multicenter, first-in-human phase I dose-escalation trial of ivuxolimab. Adults with locally advanced or metastatic melanoma, renal cell carcinoma, hepatocellular carcinoma or head and neck squamous cell carcinoma were enrolled in the trial. CD4+ and CD8+ T cells were sorted separately from peripheral blood before TCR sequencing. Broader findings and caveats from the paper: Low levels of normalized T-cell clonal expansion were also seen in some patients who did not respond. In the 0.1-3.0 mg/kg groups, partial responders were among the patients with the lowest normalized peripheral clonal expansion, particularly in CD8+ T cells. The antigen specificity of the peripheral T cells that underwent clonal expansion was not determined. After ivuxolimab, CD8+ T cells had more expanded clones than CD4+ T cells on average. At doses from 0.1 to 3.0 mg/kg, clonal expansion was seen in both CD4+ and CD8+ blood T cells between baseline and week 6.

For sequencing of the TCRbeta CDR3 region, genomic DNA was extracted from the sorted cells. The immunoSEQ Assay was used to sequence the TCRbeta CDR3 regions. The clones in this table, taken by TCRdb from immuneACCESS, are in-frame only. Not every clone is retained; where verified, under half of the shortfall comes from an unresolved V gene, and the cause of the rest is unknown. The sample has approximately 26,000 clones on record, roughly 85% of them singletons. The top ten constitute around 10% of the sample. The sample consisted of CD4+ or CD8+ T cells sorted from blood, taken in a trial of the OX40 agonist ivuxolimab. The chain was built from TRBV6-5 and TRBJ1-2; no confident D gene assignment can be made. The receptor was derived from an adult with an advanced solid tumor such as melanoma, head and neck, liver or kidney cancer. The CDR3 reads CASSYEGSGGYTF. At the DNA level, the sequence is TGTGCCAGCAGTTACGAAGGGTCTGGCGGCTACACCTTC.